A selection of T cell receptor beta chains follows, all from one sample in a study of tumor-infiltrating lymphocytes in primary liver carcinoma. TCRdb used MiXCR to reprocess the multiplex PCR reads, holding one entry per CDR3 protein. The table records fewer than 110,000 distinct CDR3 sequences, approximately 70% of them present only once. The sequenced sample consisted of liver tumor tissue from sampling region 2. The receptors derive from a woman aged 55-70 years with primary liver carcinoma and hepatitis B virus infection. Each CDR3 is given with its conserved first and last residue. Fields, in order: CDR3 length, V gene, J gene, CDR3 protein.

>14|TRBV28|TRBJ1-2
CASRSLVGDYGYTF
>16|TRBV7-8|TRBJ2-3
CASSSRLGGRTDTQYF
>16|TRBV4-1|TRBJ1-2
CASSQRDRGFQYGYTF
>13|TRBV20-1|TRBJ1-1
CSPRDRVNTEAFF
>15|TRBV7-9|TRBJ1-1
CASSKPGNPNTEAFF
>15|TRBV6-5|TRBJ1-2
CASSYSITGGRGYTF
>20|TRBV11-3|TRBJ2-7
CSSRLEASGRHLRTTYEHYF
>17|TRBV4-1|TRBJ2-6
CASSQEGRGSGANVLTF
>12|TRBV6-6|TRBJ2-7
CASSSVSYGQYF
>14|TRBV11-2|TRBJ2-3
CTSSTGLLTDAQYF
>12|TRBV7-9|-
CASSLADRTQYF
>15|TRBV7-9|TRBJ2-3
CASSTTTAGTDTQYF
>15|TRBV11-3|TRBJ2-1
CASSRTPKTYNGQFF
>16|TRBV4-1|TRBJ1-6
CASSQDLTVKNSPINF
>11|TRBV10-2|TRBJ2-2
CATKLGGELFF
>13|TRBV29-1|TRBJ2-7
CSVEWQGAGKQYF
>13|TRBV6-5|TRBJ1-2
CAVSTGRHYGYTF
>16|TRBV21-1|TRBJ2-1
CARSKEKDGGYNEQFF
>13|TRBV11-2|TRBJ2-7
CASGSGGGFEQYF
>15|TRBV28|TRBJ2-1
CASSFPGSGNNEQFF
>16|TRBV5-6|TRBJ1-4
CASSLLGDATNEKLFF
>15|TRBV6-1|TRBJ2-4
CASSLGSPAKNIQYF
>13|TRBV7-3|TRBJ2-3
CASSLLLTDTQYF
>13|TRBV5-1|TRBJ2-7
CASSRDTSYEQYF
>18|TRBV7-8|TRBJ2-3
CASSLDPPGSGFTDTQYF
>14|TRBV28|TRBJ2-7
CASSKSGSRGEQYF
>15|TRBV6-5|TRBJ1-1
CVSIPTPTSNTEAFF
>15|TRBV5-1|TRBJ2-3
CASCRLADSADTQYF
>12|TRBV11-1|TRBJ2-2
CASSLQVGELFF
>13|TRBV11-2|TRBJ1-1
CASSLEGGTEAFF
>16|TRBV12-5|TRBJ1-2
CASGLVPTDSVRSYTF
>16|TRBV6-5|TRBJ2-1
CAISLAGSGSYNEQLF
>16|TRBV11-2|TRBJ2-1
CASSLNLTRGGYEQFF
>16|TRBV11-2|TRBJ2-2
CASNLLAGVSTGELFF
>14|TRBV29-1|TRBJ2-3
CSTRLLAGADKQYF
>15|TRBV4-2|TRBJ2-5
CASSQDPDREETQYF
>14|TRBV29-1|TRBJ2-3
CSGIRQRDTDTQYF
>15|TRBV6-5|TRBJ1-4
CTSAPATFRNEKLFF
>15|TRBV12-3/TRBV12-4|TRBJ2-3
CASSSGVLTTDTQYF
>19|TRBV11-2|TRBJ2-3
CASSPERGGYSGRTDTQYF
>18|TRBV30|TRBJ1-5
CTRSVRDRFTSDGQPQHF
>15|TRBV28|TRBJ2-7
CASSLGGITSYEQYF
>10|TRBV29-1|TRBJ2-1
CSSYYNEYFF
>14|TRBV4-1|TRBJ2-5
CASSQMAGWETQYF
>13|TRBV29-1|TRBJ1-1
CSGSAGSDTEAFF
>14|TRBV29-1|TRBJ2-1
CSVERASGMDDQFF
>13|TRBV29-1|TRBJ2-2
CSVTGHSGCELFF
>17|TRBV11-3|TRBJ2-2
CASSLGRLAGNTGELFF
>15|TRBV11-3|TRBJ2-1
CAGSLVTSGKLEQFF
>17|TRBV11-2|TRBJ2-7
CASSTYRRQVNSYEQYF